A selection of T cell receptor beta chains follows, all from one sample in a study of blood T cell repertoires in COVID-19. Clones were sequenced by immunoSEQ multiplex PCR, and TCRdb holds only the in-frame ones, with some missing. The sample lists 210,000 or so clones, under 85% seen once, with under 2% in the top ten. The material sequenced was PBMCs or T cells enriched from blood (not recorded which). All receptors derive from a man between 60 and 75 years old who had recovered from COVID-19. The CDR3 runs from the conserved cysteine through the conserved F or W.

v_gene,j_gene,CDR3aa
TRBV3-1/TRBV3-2,TRBJ1-5,CASSQGGYNQPQHF
TRBV29-1,TRBJ2-7,CSVTQRFSYEQYF
TRBV5-1,TRBJ1-2,CASSRSDIYGYTF
TRBV18,TRBJ1-1,CASSPGEVTEAFF
TRBV27,TRBJ2-1,CASTSRLAGGFNEQFF
TRBV11-3,TRBJ2-1,CASSLDLRSYNEQFF
TRBV6-5,TRBJ1-1,CASSQQQGTNTEAFF
TRBV7-8,TRBJ2-7,CASSLARIYEQYF
TRBV18,TRBJ2-7,CASSPGQGGSYEQYF
TRBV19,TRBJ1-3,CASRQGDSGNTIYF
TRBV25-1,TRBJ2-7,CASSVDRSHSYEQYF
TRBV19,TRBJ1-5,CASSIDRGQPQHF
TRBV3-1/TRBV3-2,TRBJ1-3,CASSLWTDSGNTIYF
TRBV11-2,TRBJ2-4,CASSRPGQLAKNIQYF